This entry concerns a single T cell receptor beta chain. This record belongs to a study of monozygotic twins with inflammatory bowel disease. After re-calling the 5' RACE reads, TCRdb lists one entry per CDR3 protein, DNA absent. In all, the sample yields about 85,000 distinct CDR3 sequences. The germline V gene has CDR1 SGHAT and CDR2 FQNNGV. CDR3 length: 13 residues. This receptor was taken from a human donor with ulcerative colitis or Crohn's disease, or a healthy co-twin of an affected twin (not recorded which). V is TRBV11-2 and J is TRBJ2-1. The sequenced material came from blood. The CDR3 protein is CASSLYLAHEQFF.